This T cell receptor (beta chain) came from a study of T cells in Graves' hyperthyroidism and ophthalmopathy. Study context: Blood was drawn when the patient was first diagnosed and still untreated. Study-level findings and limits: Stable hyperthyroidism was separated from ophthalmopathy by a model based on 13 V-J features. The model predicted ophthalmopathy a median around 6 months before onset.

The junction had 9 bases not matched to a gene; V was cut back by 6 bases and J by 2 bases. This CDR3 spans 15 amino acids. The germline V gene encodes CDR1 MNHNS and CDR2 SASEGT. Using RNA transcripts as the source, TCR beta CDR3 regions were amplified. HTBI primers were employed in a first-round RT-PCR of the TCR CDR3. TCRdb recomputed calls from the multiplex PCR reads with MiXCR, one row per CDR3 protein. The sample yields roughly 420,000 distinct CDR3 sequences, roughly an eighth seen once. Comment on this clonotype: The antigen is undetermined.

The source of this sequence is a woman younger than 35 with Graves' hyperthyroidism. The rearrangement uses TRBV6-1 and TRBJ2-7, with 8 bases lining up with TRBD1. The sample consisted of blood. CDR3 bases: TGTGCCAGCAGAACGGACCAGGGGGCAGCCTACGAGCAGTACTTC. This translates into CASRTDQGAAYEQYF.